This is a list of T cell receptor beta chains from one sample in a study of CD8+ T cells in alopecia areata. Generated by immunoSEQ multiplex PCR, the TCRdb table keeps only in-frame clones and is missing some. This sample has 150,000 to 200,000 clones, with 60% found just once. The sample here was CD4+ T cells sorted from blood, taken at week 24, from a patient treated with tofacitinib. The receptor set was obtained from a human donor with alopecia areata. Both conserved end residues are part of each CDR3. The D gene is left open where the match is weak. Not every row has a clone size; where given, it reads once, few, many or a size class.

clone_size,v_call,j_call,d_call,cdr3_nt,cdr3_aa
-,TRBV9,TRBJ2-1,TRBD2,TGTGCCAGCAGCGTAGACCCCCCGAGCGGGGTAAACAATGAGCAGTTCTTC,CASSVDPPSGVNNEQFF
-,TRBV14,TRBJ2-1,TRBD2,TGTGCCAGCAGCCAAGTGGGACTAGTTTATGAGCAGTTCTTC,CASSQVGLVYEQFF
-,TRBV29-1,TRBJ1-1,-,TGCAGCGTTGGGGGGGAAGCTTTCTTT,CSVGGEAFF
-,TRBV29-1,TRBJ2-3,-,TGCAGCGTCGCACAGAGACTCTCAGCATCAGATACGCAGTATTTT,CSVAQRLSASDTQYF
-,TRBV7-2,TRBJ2-1,-,TGTGCCAGCAGCCTACGAAACAGAGATGAGCAGTTCTTC,CASSLRNRDEQFF
few,TRBV18,TRBJ2-3,-,TGTGCCAGCTCCCAAAAACCAGATACGCAGTATTTT,CASSQKPDTQYF
-,TRBV29-1,TRBJ1-1,-,TGCAGCGTTGTCGGCTTAATGAACACTGAAGCTTTCTTT,CSVVGLMNTEAFF
-,TRBV15,TRBJ1-2,-,TGTGCCACCAGCAGAGATAAAGGGGGTAGCTATGGCTACACCTTC,CATSRDKGGSYGYTF
many,TRBV4-3,TRBJ1-6,-,TGCGCCAGCAGCCAAGATGGGAATTCACCCCTCCACTTT,CASSQDGNSPLHF
-,TRBV7-2,TRBJ1-2,-,TGTGCCAGCAGCCGGGATGCCTTCTATGGCTACACCTTC,CASSRDAFYGYTF
-,TRBV29-1,TRBJ1-2,-,TGCAGCGTTGAAGGGACAACCTATGGCTACACCTTC,CSVEGTTYGYTF
-,TRBV5-1,TRBJ1-2,-,TGCGCCAGCAGCCCCGACAGGCTGACGAGGACCTTC,CASSPDRLTRTF
few,TRBV30,TRBJ2-7,-,TGTGCCTGGAGTGCAAAGCTTTACGAGCAGTACTTC,CAWSAKLYEQYF
-,TRBV5-1,TRBJ1-1,-,TGCGCCAGCAGCTTGGCGGAGACCTCTACCGCTTTCTTT,CASSLAETSTAFF
-,TRBV30,TRBJ1-6,-,TGTGCCTGTTCGACCGGGGGGAGCCATAATTCACCCCTCCACTTT,CACSTGGSHNSPLHF
-,TRBV13,TRBJ2-4,TRBD2,TGTGCCAGCAGCTCCCCCGACTTACTAGCGGGGGCACCCAAAAACATTCAGTACTTC,CASSSPDLLAGAPKNIQYF
once,TRBV7-3,TRBJ2-1,-,TGTGCCAGCAGCTTAGGGGCTAGCTCCTACAATGAGCAGTTCTTC,CASSLGASSYNEQFF
-,TRBV19,TRBJ2-3,TRBD2,TGTGCCAGTAGCCGAGGACTAGCGGGGGGGCCCGCAGATACGCAGTATTTT,CASSRGLAGGPADTQYF
few,TRBV7-8,TRBJ2-6,-,TGTGCCAGCAGCCCCGGAGGGCGGAACGTCCTGACTTTC,CASSPGGRNVLTF
-,TRBV7-2,TRBJ1-6,TRBD1,TGTGCCAGCAGCTTGGACAGGAATGCATCACCCCTCCACTTT,CASSLDRNASPLHF
-,TRBV11-2,TRBJ2-5,-,TGTGCCAGCAGCGGAGGTACCCAAGAGACCCAGTACTTC,CASSGGTQETQYF
once,TRBV7-2,TRBJ2-7,TRBD1,TGTGCCAGCAGCTTAGGGCAGGGGGCGTACGAGCAGTACTTC,CASSLGQGAYEQYF
-,TRBV5-1,TRBJ2-7,TRBD1,TGCGCCAGCAGTTTTGGGGACAGGACTTACCACGAGCAGTACTTC,CASSFGDRTYHEQYF
many,TRBV19,TRBJ1-5,TRBD1,TGTGCCAGTCGACAGGGAGATGGCAATCAGCCCCAGCATTTT,CASRQGDGNQPQHF
-,TRBV15,TRBJ2-7,-,TGTGCCACCAGCAGAGATCGAACCTCGGCGGGAGAGCAGTACTTC,CATSRDRTSAGEQYF
-,TRBV4-1,TRBJ2-1,-,TGCGCCAGCAGCCATCCGGGTAGGGAGAGCTCCTACAATGAGCAGTTCTTC,CASSHPGRESSYNEQFF
-,TRBV11-2,TRBJ2-7,-,TGTGCCAGCAGCTTAGGGAACTACGAGCAGTACTTC,CASSLGNYEQYF
-,TRBV29-1,TRBJ2-3,-,TGCAGCGTTGAAGTACTCACAGATACGCAGTATTTT,CSVEVLTDTQYF
-,TRBV7-2,TRBJ1-5,-,TGTGCCAGCAGCTTAGAACCGGTTAGCAATCAGCCCCAGCATTTT,CASSLEPVSNQPQHF
-,TRBV27,TRBJ2-7,-,TGTGCCAGCAGTTTAGGCGGTCGGGGTAGGTACGAGCAGTACTTC,CASSLGGRGRYEQYF
-,TRBV10-3,TRBJ1-5,TRBD1,TGTGCCATCAGTGCACAGGGGAGGGATCAGCCCCAGCATTTT,CAISAQGRDQPQHF
few,TRBV29-1,TRBJ2-3,-,TGCAGCGTTGGGTACTTAAAGTCGGATACGCAGTATTTT,CSVGYLKSDTQYF
once,TRBV30,TRBJ2-2,-,TGTGCCTGGAGTGTACTGAACACCGGGGAGCTGTTTTTT,CAWSVLNTGELFF
-,TRBV29-1,TRBJ2-1,-,TGCAGCGTTAAGTACAGCGTCAATGAGCAGTTCTTC,CSVKYSVNEQFF
-,TRBV2,TRBJ1-2,-,TGTGCCAGCAGTGAGCTATCGATCAACTATGGCTACACCTTC,CASSELSINYGYTF
-,TRBV5-6,TRBJ2-3,-,TGTGCCAGCAGCTTGGGGGCGGATACGCAGTATTTT,CASSLGADTQYF
-,TRBV29-1,TRBJ1-1,-,TGCAGCGTTGAAACAGATTATAAGCCGAACACTGAAGCTTTCTTT,CSVETDYKPNTEAFF
-,TRBV19,TRBJ1-6,TRBD1,TGTGCCAGTAGTACCCAGGCCCCGACAGGGCCAAATAATTCACCCCTCCACTTT,CASSTQAPTGPNNSPLHF
-,TRBV2,TRBJ2-5,TRBD2,TGTGCCAGCAGTCGGAGCGGTTTGGGACTAGCTCACCAAGAGACCCAGTACTTC,CASSRSGLGLAHQETQYF
-,TRBV5-1,TRBJ1-2,-,TGCGCCAGCAGCTTGGACGGGCCCTTTGGCTATGGCTACACCTTC,CASSLDGPFGYGYTF
few,TRBV27,TRBJ2-5,TRBD2,TGTGCCAGCAGTCCTCGACTAGCGGGGGGGCAACGTGGCGACGAGACCCAGTACTTC,CASSPRLAGGQRGDETQYF
-,TRBV30,TRBJ2-7,TRBD1,TGTGCCTGGAGTGTAAACAGGGGTAACGAGCAGTACTTC,CAWSVNRGNEQYF
-,TRBV7-6,TRBJ2-5,-,TGTGCCAGCAGCTTAGAAGGCGGGGTCCAGGTGACCCAGTACTTC,CASSLEGGVQVTQYF
-,TRBV5-6,TRBJ2-1,-,TGTGCCAGCAGCTGGGGACACAACAATGAGCAGTTCTTC,CASSWGHNNEQFF
-,TRBV15,TRBJ2-1,-,TGTGCCACCAGCAGAGCTCCTAGCGAGCAGTTCTTC,CATSRAPSEQFF
few,TRBV15,TRBJ2-6,-,TGTGCCACCAGCTTCGGGGGAACCGTTCGAGCCAACGTCCTGACTTTC,CATSFGGTVRANVLTF
once,TRBV30,TRBJ2-2,-,TGTGCCGCCAAGCAGGCGTACACCGGGGAGCTGTTTTTT,CAAKQAYTGELFF
-,TRBV6-6,TRBJ1-2,-,TGTGCCAGCAGTTCGGGGGCCGGCTATGGCTACACCTTC,CASSSGAGYGYTF
-,TRBV10-3,TRBJ2-7,-,TGTGCCATCACCCCCAATGGGGACATACAATACGAGCAGTACTTC,CAITPNGDIQYEQYF
-,TRBV27,TRBJ1-6,-,TGTGCCGCATCGGGGGGTGCGAATTCACCCCTCCACTTT,CAASGGANSPLHF
-,TRBV5-1,TRBJ1-5,-,TGCGCCAGCAGCTTGGATGGAGGGAATAATCAGCCCCAGCATTTT,CASSLDGGNNQPQHF
few,TRBV29-1,TRBJ1-1,-,TGCAGCGTTGAAGATACCTTGTTAGGGGAGGCCACTGAAGCTTTCTTT,CSVEDTLLGEATEAFF
-,TRBV12-5,TRBJ2-2,-,TGTGCTACCAGACAAGATAACACCGGGGAGCTGTTTTTT,CATRQDNTGELFF
few,TRBV21-1,TRBJ2-1,-,TGTGCCAGCAGTTGGGGCCGTCGCAGGTTCTTC,CASSWGRRRFF
-,TRBV19,TRBJ2-1,TRBD2,TGTGCCAGTAGTAGAATTAGACTAGCAGATTACAATGAGCAGTTCTTC,CASSRIRLADYNEQFF
-,TRBV9,TRBJ1-1,-,TGTGCCAGCAGCGTGGGGGGCAGTCACACTGAAGCTTTCTTT,CASSVGGSHTEAFF
few,TRBV19,TRBJ1-5,-,TGTGCCAGTAGTGGGTTCGGTCAGCCCCAGCATTTT,CASSGFGQPQHF
once,TRBV29-1,TRBJ1-1,TRBD1,TGCAGCGTTTTGGGACAGGGCATGAACACTGAAGCTTTCTTT,CSVLGQGMNTEAFF
-,TRBV29-1,TRBJ2-2,-,TGCAGCGGCAACTGGAACACCGGGGAGCTGTTTTTT,CSGNWNTGELFF
few,TRBV6-1,TRBJ2-3,-,TGTGCCAGCAGGGATTTCGAAACGTATTTT,CASRDFETYF